This record looks at one TCR beta chain sequence and its context. This entry is derived from a study of identical twins. There are 14 residues in the CDR3. V dropped 5 bases and J dropped 13 bases, with 23 bases sitting between them. From germline, CDR1 is SGHAT and CDR2 FQNNGV. Template switching, a step in the protocol, added a universal primer site, and cDNA carried unique molecular identifiers. One entry per CDR3 protein, called by TCRdb with MiXCR from the 5' RACE reads. The sample holds 400,000 to 650,000 distinct CDR3 sequences, around 20% seen once. These data also formed part of another study, on T cells expressing NK-cell markers. Turning to that study: Just one sequenced donor of eight was HCMV-seronegative, while seven were seropositive. Dominant NKG2C+ clonotypes in a handful of donors made up roughly 1.0-7.5% of CD8+ T cells. HCMV specificity of expanded NKG2C+ T cell clones remained unclear.

This chain connects TRBV11-2 to TRBJ2-5; the D call may be TRBD1 or TRBD2 (5 bases each). This sequence originates from a woman under 30 in good health. Input material: CD4+ T cells sorted from blood. CDR3 in DNA: TGTGCCAGCAGCGGATTTTTGCTAGAGGGACGAAGGTACTTC. Protein product: CASSGFLLEGRRYF.